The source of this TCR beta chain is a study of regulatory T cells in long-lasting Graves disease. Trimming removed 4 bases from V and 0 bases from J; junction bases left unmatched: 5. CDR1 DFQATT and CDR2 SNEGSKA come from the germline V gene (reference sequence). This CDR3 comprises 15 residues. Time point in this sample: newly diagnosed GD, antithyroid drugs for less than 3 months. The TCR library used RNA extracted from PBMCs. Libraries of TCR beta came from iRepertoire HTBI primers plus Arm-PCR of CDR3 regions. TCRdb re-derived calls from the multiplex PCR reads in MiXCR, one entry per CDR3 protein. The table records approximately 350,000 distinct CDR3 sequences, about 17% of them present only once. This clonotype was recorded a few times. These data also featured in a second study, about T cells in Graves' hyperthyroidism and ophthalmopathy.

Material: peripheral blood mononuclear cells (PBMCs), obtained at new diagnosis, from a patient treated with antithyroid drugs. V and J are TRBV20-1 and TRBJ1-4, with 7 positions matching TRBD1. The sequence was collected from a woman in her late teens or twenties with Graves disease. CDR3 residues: CSATRDSATNEKLFF. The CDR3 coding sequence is TGCAGTGCTACCCGGGACAGCGCAACTAATGAAAAACTGTTTTTT.